Below are 8 T cell receptor beta chains sequenced from a single sample in a study of CD4+ T cells in melanoma. Here immunoSEQ multiplex PCR was the method, and the copy in TCRdb shows in-frame clones only, minus some. The data show about 9,900 clones, with around 70% seen just once and nearly 25% held by the top ten. The sequenced sample consisted of tumor tissue. These receptors all come from a human donor with melanoma.

This clone appeared once. The gene calls are TRBV6-5 and TRBJ2-1; D gene uncertain. The V and J ends lost 2 bases and 6 bases respectively, with 14 bases between them. The length of the CDR3 is 15 residues. Looked up from germline, CDR1 is MNHEY and CDR2 is SVGAGI. The CDR3 DNA sequence: TGTGCCAGCAGTTACCAACCCGGCGTGGGCAATGAGCAGTTCTTC. Protein sequence: CASSYQPGVGNEQFF.

The chain couples TRBV6-1 to TRBJ1-5; 9 bases align to TRBD1. V was pared by 6 bases and J by 3 bases, with 6 bases of the junction left unmatched. The germline V gene encodes CDR1 MNHNS and CDR2 SASEGT. This CDR3 is built from 15 residues. CDR3 DNA sequence: TGTGCCAGCAGGGATTACAGGGGGCTCAATCAGCCCCAGCATTTT. This gives the protein CASRDYRGLNQPQHF.

This chain uses TRBV5-1 with TRBJ2-5, with no clear D. Trimming removed 0 bases at V and 2 bases at J, with 5 bases between. CDR3 size: 13 residues. Germline assignment: CDR1 SGHRS and CDR2 YFSETQ. This CDR3 reads CASSLVGQETQYF. DNA of the CDR3: TGCGCCAGCAGCTTGGTGGGTCAAGAGACCCAGTACTTC.

This clone was seen once. The chain employs TRBV2 and TRBJ1-3, with D possibly being TRBD1 (5 bases). Trimming shortened V by 6 bases and J by 0 bases, and 9 bases separated the two germline ends. The CDR3 totals 14 residues. Per germline, CDR1 SNHLY and CDR2 FYNNEI. The CDR3 sequence is CASSRGFSGNTIYF. In DNA, the CDR3 is TGTGCCAGCAGCCGGGGGTTCTCTGGAAACACCATATATTTT.

This chain connects TRBV7-6 to TRBJ2-3; D is ambiguous. Germline V gene data show CDR1 as SGHVS and CDR2 as FNYEAQ. Trimming pared 6 bases from V and 1 base from J, leaving 11 bases between. This CDR3 contains 14 residues. Written as DNA, the CDR3 is TGTGCCAGCAGGCTAGGGTCGGGCACAGATACGCAGTATTTT. This sequence encodes CASRLGSGTDTQYF. The full variable domain, its missing parts supplied by reference TRBV7-6 and TRBJ2-3, is GAGVSQSPRYKVTKRGQDVALRCDPISGHVSLYWYRQALGQGPEFLTYFNYEAQQDKSGLPNDRFSAERPEGSISTLTIQRTEQRDSAMYRCASRLGSGTDTQYFGPGTRLTVL.

The chain joins TRBV30 to TRBJ1-5; D perhaps matches TRBD1 (5 bases). Germline V gene data show CDR1 as GTSNPN and CDR2 as SVGIG (reference sequence). Trimming pared 2 bases from V and 9 bases from J, leaving 20 bases between. The CDR3 totals 15 residues. The CDR3 spells CAWSPGRGVGRPQHF. For the CDR3, the DNA is TGTGCCTGGAGTCCAGGGCGAGGGGTAGGGAGGCCCCAGCATTTT.

This clone has more than one count but fewer than ten. The chain combines TRBV7-8 with TRBJ1-6; possible D gene TRBD1, 5 bases. Germline V gives CDR1 SGHVS, CDR2 FQNEAQ. The CDR3 consists of 14 residues. The V and J ends lost 5 bases and 10 bases respectively, with 15 bases between them. The CDR3 DNA reads TGTGCCAGCAGCCCGCCCGGGGGTCGATCACCCCTCCACTTT. Its protein is CASSPPGGRSPLHF.

V usage is TRBV7-6 and J usage is TRBJ2-1; 12 nucleotides match TRBD2. V lost 2 bases and J lost 9; bases outside the gene matches: 14. CDR1 is SGHVS, CDR2 FNYEAQ, per germline. This CDR3 contains 18 residues. The CDR3 nucleotides read TGTGCCAGCAGCTTATGGCTAGCGGGGGGGCCTGAGCCTGTTGAGCAGTTCTTC. It codes for CASSLWLAGGPEPVEQFF.